The 27 T cell receptor beta chains presented below share a single source sample, sequenced in a study of cytomegalovirus exposure and HLA in healthy donors. The PCR made use of 60 Vbeta and 13 Jbeta primers. Clones were sequenced by immunoSEQ multiplex PCR, and TCRdb holds only the in-frame ones, with some missing. The sample has about 160,000 clones; 70% to 85% are singletons. Sequenced sample: PBMCs. These receptors originate from a man aged 35-49 years in good health and CMV-seronegative.

The chain carries TRBV7-9 and TRBJ1-5, with D possibly matching TRBD1 (6 bases). Germline V gives CDR1 SEHNR, CDR2 FQNEAQ (reference sequence). Trimming removed 5 bases at V and 3 bases at J, with 11 bases between. The CDR3 is 14 amino acids. DNA of the CDR3: TGTGCCAGCAGCAATACAGGGTACAATCAGCCCCAGCATTTT. Its translation is CASSNTGYNQPQHF.

The table lists this clone with a few counts. The chain joins TRBV6-5 to TRBJ2-1; D possibly corresponds to TRBD2 (7 bases). The CDR3 consists of 12 residues. The germline V gene has CDR1 MNHEY and CDR2 SVGAGI. V lost 7 bases and J 7 bases, leaving 11 bases between the germline ends. The CDR3 DNA is TGTGCCAGCAAGGGGGGGCCGAATGAGCAGTTCTTC. Its protein product is CASKGGPNEQFF.

This chain links TRBV6-6 with TRBJ2-2; TRBD2 agrees at 9 bases. CDR3 length: 14 amino acids. Looked up from germline, CDR1 is MNHNY and CDR2 is SVGAGI (reference sequence). The V segment lost 8 bases and the J segment 2 bases; nucleotides outside the gene matches: 3. The CDR3 sequence: CASCSGGNTGELFF. The CDR3 bases are TGTGCCAGCTGTAGCGGGGGTAACACCGGGGAGCTGTTTTTT.

The V call is TRBV29-1, the J call TRBJ1-1, with D hard to call. Germline loops: CDR1 SQVTM, CDR2 ANQGSEA. Trimming cost V 4 bases and J 1 base, with 7 bases left between them. The CDR3 is 12 amino acids. CDR3 sequence: CSVGRGNTEAFF. As DNA, the CDR3 is TGCAGCGTTGGTCGAGGGAACACTGAAGCTTTCTTT.

The chain links TRBV6-1 to TRBJ2-5; no definite D call. This CDR3 spans 12 amino acids. The V and J ends lost 3 bases and 2 bases respectively, with 4 bases between them. Germline V CDR1 and CDR2: MNHNS, SASEGT. The CDR3 DNA sequence: TGTGCCAGCAGTGACAGGCAAGAGACCCAGTACTTC. Translated, it gives CASSDRQETQYF.

This chain joins TRBV11-3 and TRBJ1-2, with TRBD1 as a possible D gene (6 bases). Trimming shortened V by 1 base and J by 2 bases, and 23 bases separated the two germline ends. The germline V gene encodes CDR1 SGHNT and CDR2 YENEEA. This CDR3 is 19 amino acids long. The CDR3 nucleotides read TGTGCCAGCAGCTTAGGAGCGGGACAACAAGCAGGGGCAAACTATGGCTACACCTTC. As protein: CASSLGAGQQAGANYGYTF.

The chain has TRBV11-2 and TRBJ1-3; D is unclear. The CDR3 covers 16 residues. Deletions cut 1 base from V and 0 bases from J, with 10 bases between. Germline CDR1 is SGHAT and CDR2 is FQNNGV. CDR3 coding DNA: TGTGCCAGCAGCTTAGGTCCCCCGAGCTCTGGAAACACCATATATTTT. Translation: CASSLGPPSSGNTIYF.

This clone was picked up a small number of times. This chain joins TRBV7-3 and TRBJ1-1; 9 nucleotides align to TRBD1. Trimming took 5 bases from V and 7 from J; bases not matched to a gene: 8. Germline V lookup: CDR1 SGHTA, CDR2 FQGTGA. CDR3 length: 14 amino acids. The CDR3 coding sequence is TGTGCCAGCAGCCCGGGACAGGGTTCCCTTGAAGCTTTCTTT. As protein: CASSPGQGSLEAFF.

The chain couples TRBV6-6 to TRBJ2-2; the match to TRBD1 covers 9 bases. Germline V gene data show CDR1 as MNHNY and CDR2 as SVGAGI (reference sequence). V was clipped by 6 bases and J by 5 bases; unmatched bases: 10. The CDR3 is 16 residues long. Written as DNA, the CDR3 is TGTGCCAGCAGCCCACTTCAGACAGGGGGGACCGGGGAGCTGTTTTTT. Its protein is CASSPLQTGGTGELFF.

The rearrangement links TRBV18 to TRBJ2-5; D gene uncertain. Germline CDR1 reads KGHSH; CDR2 reads LQKENI. The germline V and J ends were trimmed by 6 bases and 3 bases, with 8 bases remaining between them. The CDR3 is 12 amino acids. The CDR3 DNA follows: TGTGCCAGCTCGCTACCGGAAGAGACCCAGTACTTC. Protein sequence: CASSLPEETQYF. Combining the CDR3 with reference TRBV18 and TRBJ2-5 gives the whole variable domain NAGVMQNPRHLVRRRGQEARLRCSPMKGHSHVYWYRQLPEEGLKFMVYLQKENIIDESGMPKERFSAEFPKEGPSILRIQQVVRGDSAAYFCASSLPEETQYFGPGTRLLVL.

The chain links TRBV7-2 to TRBJ1-4; weak D call: TRBD1 (5 bases). From germline, CDR1 is SGHTA and CDR2 FQGNSA. Trimming left V 1 base short and J 10 bases short, with 25 bases between. This CDR3 spans 18 amino acids. The DNA for the CDR3 is TGTGCCAGCAGCTTAGGGCCTGGATCAGGGTCTACAATGGGAAAACTGTTTTTT. It yields the protein CASSLGPGSGSTMGKLFF.

This chain uses TRBV2 with TRBJ2-1; 7 bases are a match to TRBD2. Per the germline V gene, CDR1 is SNHLY and CDR2 is FYNNEI. Unmatched junction bases numbered 2, after V lost 8 bases and J lost 7 bases. This CDR3 is 11 amino acids long. Here the CDR3 reads CASWGGNEQFF. CDR3 in DNA: TGTGCCAGCTGGGGGGGGAATGAGCAGTTCTTC.

The CDR3 nucleotides read TGTGCCAGCAGCCAACAAAGTCACACTGAAGCTTTCTTT. Translating gives CASSQQSHTEAFF. The genes are TRBV7-3 and TRBJ1-1; D is ambiguous. V shed 5 bases and J shed 3 bases, with 10 bases lying between them. Germline-derived CDR1 and CDR2 are SGHTA and FQGTGA. The CDR3 is 13 residues long.

The chain's CDR3 is CASSTGDRVYNSPLHF. In DNA, the CDR3 is TGTGCCAGTAGTACAGGGGACAGGGTCTATAATTCACCCCTCCACTTT. The rearrangement uses TRBV19 and TRBJ1-6; 9 bases map to TRBD1. The ends lost 4 bases at V and 3 bases at J; junction bases unmatched: 4. This CDR3 is 16 amino acids long. Germline V gene sequence: CDR1 LNHDA, CDR2 SQIVND (reference sequence).

The chain recombines TRBV4-1 with TRBJ2-7, with 7 bases aligning to TRBD1. The CDR3 is 17 amino acids. V shed 4 bases, J shed 3 bases, and the junction held 15 bases outside the gene matches. Germline V gene sequence: CDR1 MGHRA, CDR2 YSYEKL. The CDR3 protein is CASSPSFLTGNYYEQYF. In DNA, the CDR3 is TGCGCCAGCAGCCCCTCTTTCCTGACAGGGAACTACTACGAGCAGTACTTC.

This chain joins TRBV5-4 and TRBJ2-3; D is unresolved. The CDR3 covers 16 residues. Germline V gene lookup returns CDR1 SGHNT and CDR2 YYREEE (reference sequence). Trimming took 0 bases from V and 2 from J, leaving 13 bases between them. CDR3 nucleotide sequence: TGTGCCAGCAGCTTGGTGAGGAATCAGAACACAGATACGCAGTATTTT. Its protein product is CASSLVRNQNTDTQYF.

This sequence joins TRBV11-2 and TRBJ1-2, with D possibly matching TRBD1 (6 bases). Germline CDR1 is SGHAT and CDR2 is FQNNGV. This CDR3 spans 16 amino acids. Trimming removed 1 base from V and 6 bases from J, with 18 bases in between. The CDR3 here is CASSLGAAGGRDGYTF. CDR3 in DNA: TGTGCCAGCAGCTTAGGGGCCGCGGGGGGGCGAGATGGCTACACCTTC.

This clone was seen just once. The chain carries TRBV6-6 and TRBJ1-2, with D perhaps TRBD1 (6 bases). CDR1 and CDR2 (germline): MNHNY, SVGAGI (reference sequence). There are 14 residues in the CDR3. Trimming stripped 3 bases from V and 3 bases from J, with 11 bases between. Here the CDR3 reads CASSYTGNDYGYTF. CDR3 DNA: TGTGCCAGCAGTTATACAGGGAACGACTATGGCTACACCTTC.

The rearrangement uses TRBV9 and TRBJ1-2; D remains ambiguous. CDR3 length: 14 amino acids. The germline V gene encodes CDR1 SGDLS and CDR2 YYNGEE. V lost 0 bases to trimming and J lost 3 bases, with 9 bases between them. CDR3 DNA sequence: TGTGCCAGCAGCGTAGGGACTTTTGACTATGGCTACACCTTC. Protein product: CASSVGTFDYGYTF.

The chain links TRBV9 to TRBJ2-3; possibly TRBD1 for D (6 bases). The V and J ends lost 4 bases and 5 bases respectively, with 11 bases between them. Germline CDR1 is SGDLS and CDR2 is YYNGEE. CDR3 length equals 13 residues. CDR3 sequence reads: CASSTSGVDTQYF. The DNA for the CDR3 is TGTGCCAGCAGCACTTCAGGGGTAGATACGCAGTATTTT.

This clone was found once. The gene calls are TRBV9 and TRBJ2-7; 8 bases fit TRBD1. CDR1 and CDR2 (germline): SGDLS, YYNGEE. The V segment lost 4 bases and the J segment 1 base; nucleotides outside the gene matches: 4. The CDR3 is 14 amino acids. This CDR3 is CASSSQGVSYEQYF. CDR3 DNA sequence: TGTGCCAGCAGCTCACAGGGGGTGTCCTACGAGCAGTACTTC.

Worth noting for this clone: The identical CDR3 is also encoded by other nucleotide sequences in the sample. V is TRBV6-6 and J is TRBJ1-2, with no clear D. V was shortened by 0 bases and J by 7 bases, with 3 bases between the two germline ends. The CDR3 totals 11 residues. Germline CDR1 reads MNHNY; CDR2 reads SVGAGI (reference sequence). The CDR3 is CASSYSSGYTF. The CDR3 region has the DNA TGTGCCAGCAGTTACTCGAGTGGCTACACCTTC.

The chain has TRBV2 and TRBJ2-6; D gene uncertain. Trimming pared 6 bases from V and 0 bases from J, leaving 9 bases between. This CDR3 region has 15 residues. Germline values: CDR1 SNHLY, CDR2 FYNNEI. The CDR3 here is CASREWASGANVLTF. The CDR3 DNA sequence: TGTGCCAGCAGGGAATGGGCCTCTGGGGCCAACGTCCTGACTTTC. The whole variable domain, filled in from reference TRBV2 and TRBJ2-6, reads EPEVTQTPSHQVTQMGQEVILRCVPISNHLYFYWYRQILGQKVEFLVSFYNNEISEKSEIFDDQFSVERPDGSNFTLKIRSTKLEDSAMYFCASREWASGANVLTFGAGSRLTVL.

This clone was counted only a few times. The V and J genes are TRBV27 and TRBJ1-6; TRBD1 might be the D (5 bases). The CDR3 is made up of 14 amino acids. Germline CDR1 and CDR2: MNHEY and SMNVEV (reference sequence). The V and J ends lost 8 bases and 10 bases respectively, with 18 bases between them. CDR3 protein: CASGRQGKQSPLHF. The CDR3, as DNA: TGTGCCAGCGGCCGTCAGGGAAAACAATCACCCCTCCACTTT.

This clone has just one count. The chain joins TRBV4-1 to TRBJ2-5; D might be TRBD2 (6 bases). The CDR3 consists of 16 residues. Germline CDR1 reads MGHRA; CDR2 reads YSYEKL. The V end was cut by 5 bases, the J end by 4 bases, with 20 bases between. CDR3 region: CASSGTDRGIGETQYF. The CDR3 region has the DNA TGCGCCAGCAGCGGTACCGACCGCGGGATAGGAGAGACCCAGTACTTC.

The chain couples TRBV4-1 to TRBJ2-1; 8 bases are shared with TRBD1. After removal of 0 bases from V and 6 bases from J, the junction contained 1 base not matched to a gene. CDR3 length equals 14 residues. The germline V gene encodes CDR1 MGHRA and CDR2 YSYEKL. CDR3: CASSQDRGRNEQFF. The CDR3 DNA sequence: TGCGCCAGCAGCCAAGACAGGGGGCGCAATGAGCAGTTCTTC.

Here the CDR3 reads CASSLGDRRNTEAFF. DNA of the CDR3: TGCGCCAGCAGCTTGGGGGACAGGAGGAACACTGAAGCTTTCTTT. The chain employs TRBV5-1 and TRBJ1-1, with 8 bases matching TRBD1. Germline assignment: CDR1 SGHRS and CDR2 YFSETQ. This CDR3 has 15 residues. V lost 0 bases and J lost 1; bases outside the gene matches: 2.